What follows describes a single T cell receptor beta chain. This specimen comes from a study of early T cells in non-severe SARS-CoV-2 infection. In the study overall: Sequenced material consisted of bulk RNA (from unsorted whole blood), and chains were unpaired.

TCRdb re-analysed the 5' RACE reads in MiXCR, keeping a single row per CDR3 protein. Counted here are tens of thousands of distinct CDR3 sequences, around 15% occurring once; the ten biggest clones make up 9% to 15%. CDR1 and CDR2 from the germline V gene are MNHNS and SASEGT. Germline trimming cut 1 base from V and 6 bases from J; bases unmatched to any gene: 6. The CDR3 length is 15 residues. The TCR originated in an adult who was a healthcare worker with PCR-confirmed SARS-CoV-2 infection or an uninfected control (not recorded which). The sequencing input was whole blood. The chain uses TRBV6-1 and TRBJ2-4; 7 nucleotides agree with TRBD1. CDR3 amino acids: CASSEGDRAGNIQYF. The CDR3 DNA reads TGTGCCAGCAGTGAAGGAGACAGGGCGGGAAACATTCAGTACTTC.